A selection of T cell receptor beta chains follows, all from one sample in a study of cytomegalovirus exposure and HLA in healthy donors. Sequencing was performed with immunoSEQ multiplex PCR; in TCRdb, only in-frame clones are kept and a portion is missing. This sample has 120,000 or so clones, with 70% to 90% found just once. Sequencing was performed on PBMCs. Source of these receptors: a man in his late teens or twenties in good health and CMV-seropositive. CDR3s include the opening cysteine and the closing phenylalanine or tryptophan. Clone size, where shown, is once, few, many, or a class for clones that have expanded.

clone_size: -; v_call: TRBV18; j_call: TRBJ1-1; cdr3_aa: CASSQQANTEAFF
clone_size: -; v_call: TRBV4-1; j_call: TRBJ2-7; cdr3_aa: CASSQDGGGPYEQYF
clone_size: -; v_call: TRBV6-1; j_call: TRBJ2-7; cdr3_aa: CASSVETSYEQYF
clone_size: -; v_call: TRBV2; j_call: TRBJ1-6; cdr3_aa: CASSLEGNSPLHF
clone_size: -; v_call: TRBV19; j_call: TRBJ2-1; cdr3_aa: CASTLGGPTYNEQFF
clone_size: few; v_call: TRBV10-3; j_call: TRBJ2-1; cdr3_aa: CAISEGTSGGGSSYNEQFF
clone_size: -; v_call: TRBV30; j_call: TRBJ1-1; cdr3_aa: CAWSVGLGVAEAFF
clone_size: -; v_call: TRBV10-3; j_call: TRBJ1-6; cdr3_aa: CAISFDYSYNSPLHF
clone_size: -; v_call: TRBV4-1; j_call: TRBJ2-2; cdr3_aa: CASSQQAANTGELFF
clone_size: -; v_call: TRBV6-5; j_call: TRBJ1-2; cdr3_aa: CASSYDTIYGYTF
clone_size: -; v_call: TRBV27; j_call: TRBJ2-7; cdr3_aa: CASSFWTSGGARGEQYF